This T cell receptor (beta chain) was found in a study of T cells in Graves' hyperthyroidism and ophthalmopathy. Regarding the study as a whole: Stable hyperthyroidism was separated from ophthalmopathy by a model based on 13 V-J features. Progression to ophthalmopathy was predicted a median of 6.5 months early.

It was RNA transcripts that yielded the amplified TCR beta CDR3 regions. TCR CDR3 regions were first amplified by RT-PCR with HTBI primers. Using its own MiXCR run on the multiplex PCR reads, TCRdb lists one record per CDR3 protein. The table has some 600,000 distinct CDR3 sequences, 11% to 15% seen once. In this sample, this clonotype turned up a few times. The antigen remains undetermined. V shed 2 bases and J shed 6 bases, with 11 bases lying between them. CDR3 length equals 13 residues. Germline V lookup: CDR1 SGHDT, CDR2 YYEEEE. The receptor was isolated from a woman under 40 with Graves' hyperthyroidism that later progressed to Graves' ophthalmopathy. The sequenced material came from blood. The J gene is TRBJ1-1, the V gene TRBV5-6, with D hard to call. The CDR3, as DNA: TGTGCCAGCAGCTTAAACCGCGAGCCTGAAGCTTTCTTT. It encodes CASSLNREPEAFF.